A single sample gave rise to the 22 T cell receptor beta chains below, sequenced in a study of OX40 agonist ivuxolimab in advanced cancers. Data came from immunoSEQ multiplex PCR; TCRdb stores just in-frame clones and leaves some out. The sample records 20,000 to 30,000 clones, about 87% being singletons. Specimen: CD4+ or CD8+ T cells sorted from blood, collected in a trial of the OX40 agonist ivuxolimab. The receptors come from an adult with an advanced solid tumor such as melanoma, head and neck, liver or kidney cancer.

This CDR3 reads CATSGRYTAKNIQYF. CDR3 coding DNA: TGTGCCACCAGCGGAAGGTACACAGCCAAAAACATTCAGTACTTC. V gene TRBV15 combines with J gene TRBJ2-4; D remains ambiguous. Deletions cut 5 bases from V and 0 bases from J, with 11 bases between. In germline, CDR1 is LNHNV, CDR2 YYDKDF (reference sequence). The CDR3 is 15 amino acids. The entire variable domain, with the rest obtained from reference TRBV15 and TRBJ2-4, is as follows: DAMVIQNPRYQVTQFGKPVTLSCSQTLNHNVMYWYQQKSSQAPKLLFHYYDKDFNNEADTPDNFQSRRPNTSFCFLDIRSPGLGDTAMYLCATSGRYTAKNIQYFGAGTRLSVL.

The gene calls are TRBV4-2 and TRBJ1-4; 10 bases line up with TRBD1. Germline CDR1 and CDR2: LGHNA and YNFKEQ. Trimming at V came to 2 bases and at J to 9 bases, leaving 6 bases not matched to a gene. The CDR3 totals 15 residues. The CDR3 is CASSQPGQGSQKLFF. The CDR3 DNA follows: TGTGCCAGCAGCCAACCGGGACAGGGGTCTCAAAAACTGTTTTTT.

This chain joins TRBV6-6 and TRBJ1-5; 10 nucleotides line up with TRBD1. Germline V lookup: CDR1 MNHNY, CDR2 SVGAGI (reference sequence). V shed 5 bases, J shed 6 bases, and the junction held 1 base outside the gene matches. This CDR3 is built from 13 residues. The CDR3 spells CASSRDRGQPQHF. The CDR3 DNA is TGTGCCAGCAGTAGGGACAGGGGTCAGCCCCAGCATTTT.

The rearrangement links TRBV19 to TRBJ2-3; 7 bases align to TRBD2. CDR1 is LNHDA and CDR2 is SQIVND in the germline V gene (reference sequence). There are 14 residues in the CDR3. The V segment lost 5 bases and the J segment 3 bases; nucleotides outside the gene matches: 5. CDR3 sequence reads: CASSPWGGTDTQYF. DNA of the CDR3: TGTGCCAGTAGTCCCTGGGGGGGTACAGATACGCAGTATTTT.

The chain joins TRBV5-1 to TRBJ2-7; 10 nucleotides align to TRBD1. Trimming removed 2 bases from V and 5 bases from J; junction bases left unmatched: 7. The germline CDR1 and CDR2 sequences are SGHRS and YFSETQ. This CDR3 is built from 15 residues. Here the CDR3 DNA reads TGCGCCAGCAGCTTACGCCGGGACAGGGGCCACGAGCAGTACTTC. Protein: CASSLRRDRGHEQYF.

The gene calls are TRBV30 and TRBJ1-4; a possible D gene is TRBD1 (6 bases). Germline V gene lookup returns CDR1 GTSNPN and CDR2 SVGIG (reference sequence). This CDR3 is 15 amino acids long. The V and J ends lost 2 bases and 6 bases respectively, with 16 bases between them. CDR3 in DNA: TGTGCCTGGAGTACGACAGGCGGGATGTATGAAAAACTGTTTTTT. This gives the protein CAWSTTGGMYEKLFF.

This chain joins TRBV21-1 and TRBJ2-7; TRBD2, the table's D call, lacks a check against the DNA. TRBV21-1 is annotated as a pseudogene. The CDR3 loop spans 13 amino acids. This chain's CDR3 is CASSNGLLYEQYF. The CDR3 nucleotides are TGTGCCAGCAGCAATGGACTACTATACGAGCAGTACTTC.

This CDR3 reads CASSYGQDTEAFF. The CDR3 nucleotides are TGTGCCAGCAGTTACGGACAGGACACTGAAGCTTTCTTT. The chain combines TRBV6-6 with TRBJ1-1; 7 bases are shared with TRBD1. V trimming: 2 bases; J trimming: 3 bases; junction bases outside the gene matches: 0. CDR3 length: 13 amino acids. In germline, CDR1 is MNHNY, CDR2 SVGAGI (reference sequence).

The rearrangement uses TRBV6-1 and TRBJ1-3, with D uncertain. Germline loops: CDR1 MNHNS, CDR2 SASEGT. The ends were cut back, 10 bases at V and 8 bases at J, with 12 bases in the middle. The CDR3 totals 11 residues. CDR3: CATGPRDTIYF. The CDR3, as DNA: TGTGCCACCGGGCCTCGGGACACCATATATTTT.

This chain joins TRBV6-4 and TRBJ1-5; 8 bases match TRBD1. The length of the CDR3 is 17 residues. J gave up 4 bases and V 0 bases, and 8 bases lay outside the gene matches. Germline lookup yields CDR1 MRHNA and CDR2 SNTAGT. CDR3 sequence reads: CASSDSSTGGWNQPQHF. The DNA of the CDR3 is TGTGCCAGCAGTGACTCGAGTACAGGGGGTTGGAATCAGCCCCAGCATTTT.

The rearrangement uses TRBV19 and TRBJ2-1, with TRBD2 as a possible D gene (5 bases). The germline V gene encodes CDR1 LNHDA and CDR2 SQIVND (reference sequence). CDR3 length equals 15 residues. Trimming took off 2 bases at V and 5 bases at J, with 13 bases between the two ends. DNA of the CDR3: TGTGCCAGTAGTATAAGGGAGTTGGGCCACAATGAGCAGTTCTTC. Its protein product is CASSIRELGHNEQFF.

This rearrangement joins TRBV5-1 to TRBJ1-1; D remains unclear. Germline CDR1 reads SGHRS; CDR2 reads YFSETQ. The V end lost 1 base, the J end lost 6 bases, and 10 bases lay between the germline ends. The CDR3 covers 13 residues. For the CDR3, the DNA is TGCGCCAGCAGCTTGATCAGCCGCTCTGAAGCTTTCTTT. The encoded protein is CASSLISRSEAFF. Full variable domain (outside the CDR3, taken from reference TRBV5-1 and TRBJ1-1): KAGVTQTPRYLIKTRGQQVTLSCSPISGHRSVSWYQQTPGQGLQFLFEYFSETQRNKGNFPGRFSGRQFSNSRSEMNVSTLELGDSALYLCASSLISRSEAFFGQGTRLTVV.

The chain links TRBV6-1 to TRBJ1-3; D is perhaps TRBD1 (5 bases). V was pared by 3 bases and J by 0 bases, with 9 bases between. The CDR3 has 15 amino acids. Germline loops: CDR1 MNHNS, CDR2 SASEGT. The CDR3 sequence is CASSEGGYSGNTIYF. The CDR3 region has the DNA TGTGCCAGCAGTGAGGGGGGGTACTCTGGAAACACCATATATTTT.

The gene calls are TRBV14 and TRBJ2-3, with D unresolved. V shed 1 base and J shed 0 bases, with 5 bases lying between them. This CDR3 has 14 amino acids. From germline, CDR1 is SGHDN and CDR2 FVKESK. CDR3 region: CASSQVWSTDTQYF. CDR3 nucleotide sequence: TGTGCCAGCAGCCAAGTCTGGAGCACAGATACGCAGTATTTT.

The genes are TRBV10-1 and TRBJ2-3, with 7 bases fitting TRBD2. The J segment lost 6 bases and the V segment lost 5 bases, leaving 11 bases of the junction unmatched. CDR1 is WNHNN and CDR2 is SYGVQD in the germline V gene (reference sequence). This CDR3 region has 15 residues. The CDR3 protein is CASSPRLAGRDTQYF. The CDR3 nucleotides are TGCGCCAGCAGTCCTCGACTAGCCGGGAGGGATACGCAGTATTTT.

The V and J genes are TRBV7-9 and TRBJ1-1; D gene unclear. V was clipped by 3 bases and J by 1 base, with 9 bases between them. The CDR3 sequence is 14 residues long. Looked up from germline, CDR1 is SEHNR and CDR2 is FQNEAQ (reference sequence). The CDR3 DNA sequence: TGTGCCAGCAGCTTCGGAGAGAAGAACACTGAAGCTTTCTTT. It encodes CASSFGEKNTEAFF.

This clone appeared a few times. The CDR3 DNA follows: TGTGCCAGCAGTTTGGGGAAGGGGGGATCCAGTGAGACCCAGTACTTC. It translates to CASSLGKGGSSETQYF. This chain uses TRBV28 with TRBJ2-5; D could derive from TRBD1 or TRBD2 (6 bases each). V was pared by 3 bases and J by 5 bases, with 19 bases between. The CDR3 has 16 amino acids. Germline-derived CDR1 and CDR2 are MDHEN and SYDVKM.

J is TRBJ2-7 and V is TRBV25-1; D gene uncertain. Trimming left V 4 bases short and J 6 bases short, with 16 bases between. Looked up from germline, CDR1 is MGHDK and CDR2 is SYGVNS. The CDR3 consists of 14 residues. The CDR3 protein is CASSAMVATGEQYF. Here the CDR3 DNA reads TGTGCCAGCAGTGCTATGGTGGCAACTGGCGAGCAGTACTTC.

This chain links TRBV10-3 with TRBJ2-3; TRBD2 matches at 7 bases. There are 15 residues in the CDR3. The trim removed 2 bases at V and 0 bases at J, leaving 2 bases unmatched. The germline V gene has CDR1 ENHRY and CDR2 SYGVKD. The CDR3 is CAISERLASTDTQYF. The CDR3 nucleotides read TGTGCCATCAGTGAGCGACTAGCTAGCACAGATACGCAGTATTTT.

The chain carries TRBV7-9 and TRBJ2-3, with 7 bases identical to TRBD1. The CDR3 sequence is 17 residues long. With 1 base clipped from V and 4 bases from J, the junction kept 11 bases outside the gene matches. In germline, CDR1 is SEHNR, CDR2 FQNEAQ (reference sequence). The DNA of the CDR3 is TGTGCCAGCAGCTTAGGGGTCGACAGGGTTGAGGCAGATACGCAGTATTTT. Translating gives CASSLGVDRVEADTQYF.

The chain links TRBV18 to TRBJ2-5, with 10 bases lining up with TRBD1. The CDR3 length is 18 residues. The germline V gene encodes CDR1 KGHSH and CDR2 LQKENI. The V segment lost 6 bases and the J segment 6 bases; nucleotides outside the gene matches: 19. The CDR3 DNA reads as TGTGCCAGCTCCGGCGACGAAAAGGGACAGGGGTTAAGGAAGACCCAGTACTTC. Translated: CASSGDEKGQGLRKTQYF.

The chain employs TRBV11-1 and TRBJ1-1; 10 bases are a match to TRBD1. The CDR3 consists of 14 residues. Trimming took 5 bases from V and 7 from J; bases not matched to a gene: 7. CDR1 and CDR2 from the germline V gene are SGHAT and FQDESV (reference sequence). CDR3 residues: CASSLRTGGSEAFF. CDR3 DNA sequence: TGTGCCAGCAGCCTAAGGACAGGGGGTAGTGAAGCTTTCTTT. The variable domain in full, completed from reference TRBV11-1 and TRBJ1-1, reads EAEVAQSPRYKITEKSQAVAFWCDPISGHATLYWYRQILGQGPELLVQFQDESVVDDSQLPKDRFSAERLKGVDSTLKIQPAELGDSAMYLCASSLRTGGSEAFFGQGTRLTVV.